This TCR beta chain was identified during a study of blood T cell repertoires in COVID-19. Self-reported history from a screening survey and questionnaire set each donor's cohort. Clones were sequenced by immunoSEQ multiplex PCR, and TCRdb holds only the in-frame ones, with some missing. The sample has some 200,000 clones, more than 80% seen once. This clonotype was sampled from a woman in her late teens or twenties in a cohort exposed to, infected with or recovered from COVID-19 (not recorded which). Sequencing was done on a sample of PBMCs or T cells enriched from blood (not recorded which).

The CDR3 coding sequence is TGTGCCATCAGTGAGTCGGCCCAGGCCTCCTACGAGCAGTACTTC. This translates into CAISESAQASYEQYF. This chain connects TRBV10-3 to TRBJ2-7; D unclear. Looked up from germline, CDR1 is ENHRY and CDR2 is SYGVKD. The CDR3 is 15 residues long. Trimming shortened V by 0 bases and J by 0 bases, and 9 bases separated the two germline ends.